Presented here are 26 T cell receptor beta chains from one specimen sequenced in a study of blood T cell repertoires in COVID-19 (dated by TCRdb to 2019 to 2021). Library prep was done by the immunoSEQ multiplex PCR assay. Sourced from immuneACCESS, this table was stored by TCRdb with only in-frame sequences that have V and J called. A share of the clones is absent; for the studies checked, an unresolved V gene accounts for under half, and the remainder has no known explanation. The sample data list 200,000 to 250,000 clones, and about four fifths of these were observed just once. Of the sample, 3% to 3.5% falls within the top ten clones. The specimen was peripheral blood. The receptor set was obtained from a woman aged 25-40 years who had recovered from COVID-19.

J is TRBJ2-7 and V is TRBV5-1; 9 bases match TRBD1. CDR3 length: 19 residues. J lost 2 bases, V lost 0 bases, and 15 bases had no gene match. CDR1 is SGHRS, CDR2 YFSETQ, per germline. The DNA for the CDR3 is TGCGCCAGCAGCTTGGGGGTACCCACCCGGGACAGGGACACCTACGAGCAGTACTTC. It encodes CASSLGVPTRDRDTYEQYF.

The chain recombines TRBV5-4 with TRBJ2-7; D might be TRBD1 (5 bases). The length of the CDR3 is 15 residues. Trimming took off 0 bases at V and 3 bases at J, with 13 bases between the two ends. Germline V CDR1 and CDR2: SGHNT, YYREEE (reference sequence). In nucleotides, the CDR3 is TGTGCCAGCAGCTTGGGGCAGGGAAACATCTACGAGCAGTACTTC. Translated: CASSLGQGNIYEQYF.

This chain links TRBV7-2 with TRBJ2-1; TRBD2 matches at 10 bases. Trimming took 5 bases from V and 4 from J; bases not matched to a gene: 5. Per germline, CDR1 SGHTA and CDR2 FQGNSA. The CDR3 is 15 residues long. The CDR3 spells CASSQGTSAYNEQFF. The CDR3 DNA sequence: TGTGCCAGCAGCCAAGGGACTAGCGCGTACAATGAGCAGTTCTTC.

This clone was detected a few times. This chain links TRBV7-3 with TRBJ1-1; maybe TRBD1 (5 bases). V was shortened by 6 bases and J by 3 bases, with 14 bases between the two germline ends. Germline V gives CDR1 SGHTA, CDR2 FQGTGA. This CDR3 has 14 amino acids. In DNA form, the CDR3 reads TGTGCCAGCAGTCGCCAGGGTGTGGACACTGAAGCTTTCTTT. It yields the protein CASSRQGVDTEAFF.

A few counts support this clone. This chain links TRBV11-2 with TRBJ1-6; D not certain. Germline CDR1 is SGHAT and CDR2 is FQNNGV. The CDR3 is 17 residues long. Trimming removed 2 bases from V and 4 bases from J, with 15 bases in between. The chain's CDR3 is CASSLYSQRAYNSPLHF. The CDR3 DNA reads as TGTGCCAGCAGCTTATACTCACAGAGGGCTTATAATTCACCCCTCCACTTT.

This chain uses TRBV11-2 with TRBJ1-2, with 12 bases identical to TRBD1. CDR3 length equals 13 residues. J was trimmed by 8 bases and V by 5 bases; bases with no gene match: 3. Germline-derived CDR1 and CDR2 are SGHAT and FQNNGV. CDR3 sequence (DNA): TGTGCCAGCAGCCGGGACAGGGGGCGCGGCTACACCTTC. Protein: CASSRDRGRGYTF.

The chain uses TRBV18 and TRBJ2-3, with D possibly being TRBD2 (5 bases). The germline V and J ends were trimmed by 6 bases and 3 bases, with 16 bases remaining between them. This CDR3 comprises 15 residues. The V gene's germline CDR1 is KGHSH and CDR2 LQKENI. As DNA, the CDR3 is TGTGCCAGCTCCCCCTCGGGGAGTGAAACAGATACGCAGTATTTT. It yields the protein CASSPSGSETDTQYF.

CDR3 in DNA: TGTGCCAGGGACAGGGCCCCCGGCGGCGGCTACACCTTC. Translated, it gives CARDRAPGGGYTF. The rearrangement joins TRBV30 to TRBJ1-2; 9 bases align to TRBD1. The germline gives CDR1 GTSNPN, CDR2 SVGIG (reference sequence). CDR3 size: 13 residues. The trim removed 8 bases at V and 8 bases at J, leaving 12 bases unmatched.

This clone has only one observation. CDR3 DNA: TGCGCCAGCAGCCCGGGACAGGGTTTGAACACTGAAGCTTTCTTT. Protein: CASSPGQGLNTEAFF. The chain has TRBV5-1 and TRBJ1-1; 9 nucleotides line up with TRBD1. This CDR3 is 15 amino acids long. The germline V gene has CDR1 SGHRS and CDR2 YFSETQ. V was pared by 4 bases and J by 0 bases, with 4 bases of the junction left unmatched.

This clone was found once. The rearrangement joins TRBV5-1 to TRBJ1-1; D is unresolved. The CDR3 is 16 residues long. The V end was cut by 0 bases, the J end by 2 bases, with 14 bases between. Germline loops: CDR1 SGHRS, CDR2 YFSETQ. CDR3 amino acids: CASSLGDGGFNTEAFF. The CDR3 nucleotides are TGCGCCAGCAGCTTGGGTGATGGAGGTTTTAACACTGAAGCTTTCTTT.

The count of this clone is one. The chain joins TRBV11-2 to TRBJ1-1; perhaps TRBD1 as D (5 bases). Germline CDR1 and CDR2: SGHAT and FQNNGV. V lost 5 bases, J lost 10 bases, and 23 bases lay in between. The CDR3 length is 15 residues. The CDR3 loop reads CASSPPTRTGGTAFF. For the CDR3, the DNA is TGTGCCAGCAGCCCCCCTACGCGGACGGGGGGTACAGCTTTCTTT.

The V gene is TRBV7-3, the J gene TRBJ1-1, with TRBD1 matching 9 bases. Germline lookup yields CDR1 SGHTA and CDR2 FQGTGA. The ends lost 2 bases at V and 1 base at J; junction bases unmatched: 2. CDR3 length equals 15 residues. As DNA, the CDR3 is TGTGCCAGCAGCTTATTGGGACAGGGGAACACTGAAGCTTTCTTT. Amino acids: CASSLLGQGNTEAFF.

The chain recombines TRBV5-5 with TRBJ2-7, with D perhaps matching TRBD1 (6 bases). CDR1 is SGHKS, CDR2 YYEKEE, per germline (reference sequence). CDR3 length equals 15 residues. The V and J ends lost 5 bases and 1 base respectively, with 16 bases between them. The CDR3 here is CASSSQGILSYEQYF. Written as DNA, the CDR3 is TGTGCCAGCAGTTCTCAGGGGATCCTTTCCTACGAGCAGTACTTC.

The chain links TRBV6-4 to TRBJ2-2, with 7 bases aligning to TRBD1. Looked up from germline, CDR1 is MRHNA and CDR2 is SNTAGT. V was clipped by 3 bases and J by 3 bases; unmatched bases: 4. The CDR3 covers 15 residues. This CDR3 reads CASSEGQGDTGELFF. The CDR3 DNA is TGTGCCAGCAGTGAAGGGCAGGGGGACACCGGGGAGCTGTTTTTT.

The chain carries TRBV28 and TRBJ1-1; D not certain. CDR1 and CDR2 from the germline V gene are MDHEN and SYDVKM. V was cut by 5 bases and J by 4 bases, with 14 bases left in between. The CDR3 totals 14 residues. The CDR3 DNA is TGTGCCAGCAGTCGGCCAGGAATGATCACTGAAGCTTTCTTT. Amino acid sequence: CASSRPGMITEAFF.

V and J are TRBV10-3 and TRBJ2-1; 9 bases fit TRBD2. Germline values: CDR1 ENHRY, CDR2 SYGVKD. The CDR3 contains 14 residues. Losses at the gene ends were 4 bases for V and 8 bases for J; bases not matched to a gene: 6. The CDR3: CAISVSGSGYEQFF. The CDR3 bases are TGTGCCATCAGTGTTAGCGGGAGTGGCTATGAGCAGTTCTTC.

This clone was counted only a few times. This sequence joins TRBV11-2 and TRBJ2-7; TRBD2 agrees at 10 bases. Germline V lookup: CDR1 SGHAT, CDR2 FQNNGV. This CDR3 contains 14 residues. Losses at the gene ends were 2 bases for V and 2 bases for J; bases not matched to a gene: 0. The CDR3: CASSLLAGAYEQYF. The CDR3 DNA is TGTGCCAGCAGCTTACTAGCGGGAGCCTACGAGCAGTACTTC.

The chain uses TRBV24-1 and TRBJ2-2; a weak D match, TRBD2 (5 bases). Trimming left V 5 bases short and J 4 bases short, with 10 bases between. The germline gives CDR1 KGHDR, CDR2 SFDVKD. The CDR3 extends over 14 amino acids. DNA for the CDR3: TGTGCCACCAGTGGCCCCGGAGGCACCGGGGAGCTGTTTTTT. Protein product: CATSGPGGTGELFF.

This clone was seen a few times. V gene TRBV3-1 (or the pseudogene TRBV3-2) combines with J gene TRBJ2-6; 7 nucleotides agree with TRBD2. Germline V gene data show CDR1 as LGHDT and CDR2 as YNNKEL (reference sequence). V shed 3 bases, J shed 4 bases, and the junction held 12 bases outside the gene matches. CDR3 length equals 18 residues. The CDR3 sequence is CASSHYGPGEGGANVLTF. The CDR3 bases are TGTGCCAGCAGCCACTACGGGCCCGGGGAGGGCGGGGCCAACGTCCTGACTTTC.

In regard to this clone: The sample has other DNA sequences that encode this CDR3 too. The chain recombines TRBV28 with TRBJ2-3, with 8 nucleotides matching TRBD2. In germline, CDR1 is MDHEN, CDR2 SYDVKM. The CDR3 length is 15 residues. The ends lost 2 bases at V and 1 base at J; junction bases unmatched: 2. The CDR3 spells CASSLLAGGTDTQYF. The DNA of the CDR3 is TGTGCCAGCAGTTTACTAGCGGGTGGCACAGATACGCAGTATTTT.

This sequence joins TRBV27 and TRBJ1-1; 9 positions match TRBD1. The germline V gene encodes CDR1 MNHEY and CDR2 SMNVEV (reference sequence). This CDR3 comprises 15 residues. J gave up 1 base and V 7 bases, and 7 bases lay outside the gene matches. CDR3 sequence: CASIKQGARNTEAFF. DNA of the CDR3: TGTGCCAGCATCAAACAGGGGGCGCGGAACACTGAAGCTTTCTTT.

The genes are TRBV7-9 and TRBJ1-1; 7 positions match TRBD1. J lost 1 base, V lost 5 bases, and 4 bases had no gene match. This CDR3 is 14 amino acids long. Germline CDR1 SEHNR, CDR2 FQNEAQ (reference sequence). CDR3 nucleotides: TGTGCCAGCAGCCCAAGACAGGGGAACACTGAAGCTTTCTTT. This gives the protein CASSPRQGNTEAFF.

This chain links TRBV5-5 with TRBJ1-5, with D perhaps TRBD1 (5 bases). The germline gives CDR1 SGHKS, CDR2 YYEKEE (reference sequence). This CDR3 comprises 15 residues. The germline V and J ends were trimmed by 0 bases and 6 bases, with 13 bases remaining between them. The CDR3 here is CASSLGAGWGQPQHF. CDR3 nucleotide sequence: TGTGCCAGCAGCTTGGGGGCAGGGTGGGGTCAGCCCCAGCATTTT.

This chain joins TRBV19 and TRBJ1-1; TRBD1 might be the D (6 bases). This CDR3 is 14 amino acids long. With 8 bases removed from V and 3 bases from J, the gap between germline ends came to 16 bases. The germline CDR1 and CDR2 sequences are LNHDA and SQIVND (reference sequence). The CDR3 sequence: CASLKQGRDTEAFF. The DNA for the CDR3 is TGTGCCAGTCTCAAACAGGGAAGGGACACTGAAGCTTTCTTT.

This clone was seen just once. The CDR3 is CASSSGTGNTGELFF. The CDR3 DNA reads as TGTGCCAGCAGCTCGGGGACAGGGAACACCGGGGAGCTGTTTTTT. V gene TRBV5-5 combines with J gene TRBJ2-2, with 8 bases that match TRBD1. There are 15 residues in the CDR3. V was pared by 3 bases and J by 1 base, with 2 bases of the junction left unmatched. The germline gives CDR1 SGHKS, CDR2 YYEKEE (reference sequence).

As DNA, the CDR3 is TGTGCCAGCAGCGTTCAGGCTCACACAGATACGCAGTATTTT. Protein sequence: CASSVQAHTDTQYF. The chain employs TRBV7-2 and TRBJ2-3; D is uncertain. The V gene lost 5 bases and the J gene lost 2 bases, with 11 bases spanning the gap. This CDR3 has 14 amino acids. The germline CDR1 and CDR2 sequences are SGHTA and FQGNSA.